These T cell receptor beta chains were read from a single sample in a study of blood T cells in healthy people across ages. TCRdb passed the 5' RACE reads through MiXCR, listing each CDR3 protein once. The sample includes about 1.8 million distinct CDR3 sequences, 40% to 55% of them seen just once. Specimen: blood. The receptors were gathered from a woman between 40 and 50 years old in good health. Each CDR3 is given with its conserved first and last residue. A D gene is named only where the DNA matches it firmly. The size of a clone is reported for some rows only, either as once, few or many, or as a class for expanded clones.

16,TRBV13,.,few,TRBJ2-1,CASSLFAHTRSSEQFF,TGTGCCAGCAGCTTGTTCGCCCATACACGGTCCAGTGAGCAGTTCTTC
15,TRBV24-1,.,.,TRBJ2-5,CATSDFRGGDETQYF,TGTGCCACCAGTGATTTTCGGGGCGGGGATGAGACCCAGTACTTC
15,TRBV3-1,.,.,TRBJ2-7,CASSQAGSFLIEQYF,TGTGCCAGCAGCCAAGCGGGCTCCTTCTTAATAGAGCAGTACTTC
14,TRBV6-2/TRBV6-3,TRBD2,few,TRBJ2-6,CASWTSSGANVLTF,TGTGCCAGCTGGACTAGCTCTGGGGCCAACGTCCTGACTTTC
15,TRBV25-1,.,.,TRBJ1-4,CASSEWFRAGEKLFF,TGTGCCAGCAGTGAATGGTTCAGGGCAGGTGAAAAACTGTTTTTT
12,TRBV2,.,.,TRBJ1-2,CASARTEYGYTF,TGTGCCAGCGCACGGACAGAGTATGGCTACACCTTC
14,TRBV11-2,.,.,TRBJ1-2,CASSRRTPSYGYTF,TGTGCCAGCAGCCGGAGAACCCCGAGTTATGGCTACACCTTC
17,TRBV7-6,TRBD1,.,TRBJ1-2,CASSLGASDRANYGYTF,TGTGCCAGCAGCTTAGGGGCTTCGGACAGGGCAAACTATGGCTACACCTTC
12,TRBV28,.,.,TRBJ1-1,CASSLRWAQAFF,TGTGCCAGCAGTTTAAGGTGGGCTCAAGCTTTCTTT
14,TRBV20-1,TRBD1,.,TRBJ1-2,CSAVTPGTGDGYTF,TGCAGTGCCGTAACACCTGGGACAGGGGATGGCTACACCTTC
14,TRBV7-2,.,few,TRBJ2-1,CASSLFGNNNEQFF,TGTGCCAGCAGCTTATTTGGTAACAACAATGAGCAGTTCTTC
18,TRBV4-1,.,.,TRBJ1-6,CASSQDSRGPRSGSPFHF,TGCGCCAGCAGCCAAGATAGTAGAGGGCCCCGGTCGGGGTCACCCTTCCACTTT
15,TRBV12-3/TRBV12-4,.,.,TRBJ2-1,CASSPGRVLWNEQFF,TGTGCCAGCAGCCCAGGAAGGGTTCTGTGGAATGAGCAGTTCTTC
12,TRBV7-2,.,many,TRBJ2-3,CASSSTYDTQYF,TGTGCCAGCAGCTCAACGTACGATACGCAGTATTTT
12,TRBV10-3,.,.,TRBJ2-1,CAISEGEVEQFF,TGTGCCATCAGTGAGGGTGAGGTCGAGCAGTTCTTC
12,TRBV12-3/TRBV12-4,.,many,TRBJ2-3,CASSLREDTQYF,TGTGCCAGCAGCCTCAGAGAAGATACGCAGTATTTT
15,TRBV6-5,.,few,TRBJ2-7,CASRATPTRAYEQYF,TGTGCCAGCAGAGCAACTCCCACCCGAGCCTACGAGCAGTACTTC
13,TRBV27,.,.,TRBJ2-5,CASSLTVEYQQYF,TGTGCCAGCAGTTTGACAGTGGAGTACCAGCAGTACTTC
14,TRBV7-7,TRBD1,once,TRBJ2-5,CASSLEGGQRTQYF,TGTGCTAGCAGCTTAGAAGGGGGCCAAAGGACCCAGTACTTC
13,TRBV4-3,.,once,TRBJ1-2,CASSQDDEYGYTF,TGCGCCAGCAGCCAAGACGACGAGTATGGCTACACCTTC
15,TRBV29-1,TRBD1,few,TRBJ2-1,CSVAGGRIPYNEQFF,TGCAGTGTTGCAGGGGGCCGTATTCCCTACAATGAGCAGTTCTTC
14,TRBV7-9,.,.,TRBJ1-2,CASSGRGADYGYTF,TGTGCCAGCAGCGGGCGGGGGGCCGACTATGGCTACACCTTC
11,TRBV20-1,.,.,TRBJ1-1,CSASTRVEAFF,TGCAGTGCTAGTACAAGGGTTGAAGCTTTCTTT
13,TRBV12-5,.,.,TRBJ1-6,CASGLGVGFTLHF,TGTGCTAGTGGTTTAGGGGTAGGATTCACCCTCCACTTT
13,TRBV10-3,.,few,TRBJ2-7,CAISETPSYEQYF,TGTGCCATCAGTGAAACACCTTCCTACGAGCAGTACTTC
14,TRBV12-3/TRBV12-4,.,.,TRBJ2-5,CASSLAVRVGTQYF,TGTGCCAGCAGTTTAGCGGTCCGTGTTGGGACCCAGTACTTC
17,TRBV21-1,.,.,TRBJ2-7,CASTPRGDSSSYNEQYF,TGTGCCAGCACTCCACGGGGCGACAGTAGCTCCTACAATGAGCAGTACTTC
15,TRBV6-5,TRBD1,few,TRBJ2-6,CASSKDRAGANVLTF,TGTGCCAGCAGCAAAGACAGGGCTGGGGCCAACGTCCTGACTTTC
15,TRBV28,TRBD1,.,TRBJ2-7,CASTFGDRVTYEQYF,TGTGCCAGCACCTTTGGGGACAGGGTTACCTACGAGCAGTACTTC
14,TRBV13,.,.,TRBJ2-1,CASSLVLSGIEQFF,TGTGCCAGCAGCTTAGTCCTATCAGGCATAGAGCAGTTCTTC
14,TRBV29-1,TRBD2,few,TRBJ2-7,CSVQRGGQSYEQYF,TGCAGCGTCCAACGGGGGGGACAATCCTACGAGCAGTACTTC
19,TRBV6-2/TRBV6-3,TRBD1,.,TRBJ2-4,CASSYSGTATDRDPNIQYF,TGTGCCAGCAGTTACTCGGGGACGGCCACCGACAGGGACCCCAACATTCAGTACTTC
16,TRBV12-3/TRBV12-4,.,.,TRBJ1-1,CASSLVGRVEDTEAFF,TGTGCCAGCAGTTTAGTAGGCAGGGTTGAGGACACTGAAGCTTTCTTT
14,TRBV20-1,TRBD1,.,TRBJ1-2,CSVKVDRVNYGYTF,TGCAGTGTTAAAGTAGACAGGGTGAACTATGGCTACACCTTC
15,TRBV6-2/TRBV6-3,TRBD1,.,TRBJ2-5,CASSRADRGQETQYF,TGTGCCAGCAGCCGCGCGGACAGGGGCCAAGAGACCCAGTACTTC
18,TRBV28,.,.,TRBJ2-7,CASSLWAGSSTLSYEQYF,TGTGCCAGCAGTTTATGGGCGGGGAGCTCTACTCTGTCCTACGAGCAGTACTTC
13,TRBV10-3,.,.,TRBJ1-2,CAISRQETYGYTF,TGTGCCATCAGCAGACAGGAAACCTATGGCTACACCTTC
12,TRBV27,TRBD1,few,TRBJ2-7,CASGDSAYEQYF,TGTGCCAGCGGGGACAGTGCCTACGAGCAGTACTTC
14,TRBV29-1,TRBD2,.,TRBJ2-1,CSVAKRGEYNEQFF,TGCAGCGTTGCCAAGCGGGGGGAGTACAATGAGCAGTTCTTC
13,TRBV9,.,.,TRBJ1-2,CASSSSGLWGYTF,TGTGCCAGCAGCTCCTCGGGACTTTGGGGCTACACCTTC
14,TRBV5-1,TRBD2,.,TRBJ2-5,CASRLSGVEETQYF,TGCGCCAGCAGACTAAGCGGGGTGGAAGAGACCCAGTACTTC
15,TRBV20-1,.,.,TRBJ2-7,CSARPGTVSSYEQYF,TGCAGTGCTAGGCCGGGGACGGTAAGCTCCTACGAGCAGTACTTC
19,TRBV6-2/TRBV6-3,.,few,TRBJ2-1,CASSKIPRQGGDSYNEQFF,TGTGCCAGCAGTAAAATACCACGCCAGGGCGGGGACTCCTACAATGAGCAGTTCTTC
15,TRBV4-1,TRBD1,.,TRBJ1-4,CASSQWGTGVEKLFF,TGCGCCAGCAGCCAGTGGGGGACAGGGGTAGAAAAACTGTTTTTT
15,TRBV4-1,TRBD1,few,TRBJ1-4,CASSKRTGEAEKLFF,TGCGCCAGCAGCAAACGGACAGGGGAAGCTGAAAAACTGTTTTTT
19,TRBV28,TRBD1,.,TRBJ1-5,CASSLITTPGQGMVQPQHF,TGTGCCAGCAGTTTAATTACCACGCCGGGACAGGGGATGGTTCAGCCCCAGCATTTT
15,TRBV10-3,.,.,TRBJ2-2,CATRDLGSAPGELFF,TGTGCCACCCGGGACCTCGGGAGTGCTCCCGGGGAGCTGTTTTTT
14,TRBV9,.,once,TRBJ2-7,CASSVRDTYNEQYF,TGTGCCAGCAGCGTACGGGACACGTACAATGAGCAGTACTTC